These 17 T cell receptor beta chains came from one sample sequenced in a study of control samples from healthy donors and cancer patients. Clones were sequenced by immunoSEQ multiplex PCR, and TCRdb holds only the in-frame ones, with some missing. The sample has fewer than 200,000 clones, just over 85% seen once. The specimen sequenced was blood. These receptors originate from a woman younger than 45 in good health.

V is TRBV6-5 and J is TRBJ2-2, with TRBD1 matching over 7 bases. V was pared by 8 bases and J by 3 bases, with 6 bases of the junction left unmatched. CDR1 and CDR2 (germline): MNHEY, SVGAGI. This CDR3 region has 14 residues. DNA of the CDR3: TGTGCCAGCCAAGGGGGCGGGTACACCGGGGAGCTGTTTTTT. Residues: CASQGGGYTGELFF.

The chain uses TRBV11-2 and TRBJ2-7; unclear D gene. The CDR3 runs to 13 residues. Germline values: CDR1 SGHAT, CDR2 FQNNGV. The V end lost 0 bases, the J end lost 7 bases, and 10 bases lay between the germline ends. This CDR3 reads CASSLDVRLEQYF. CDR3 DNA: TGTGCCAGCAGCTTAGATGTCCGCTTAGAGCAGTACTTC.

In its sample, this clone was seen once. J is TRBJ2-1 and V is TRBV2; D may be TRBD2 (7 bases). The CDR3 is made up of 13 amino acids. CDR1 and CDR2 (germline): SNHLY, FYNNEI. Trimming removed 7 bases at V and 7 bases at J, with 14 bases between. CDR3 nucleotide sequence: TGTGCCAGCACCCTAGGGGGGGGTAATGAGCAGTTCTTC. Amino acids: CASTLGGGNEQFF.

The V call is TRBV11-2, the J call TRBJ2-5, with 15 bases lining up with TRBD2. The CDR3 runs 17 residues. Germline trimming cut 1 base from V and 5 bases from J; bases unmatched to any gene: 5. The germline CDR1 and CDR2 sequences are SGHAT and FQNNGV. Here the CDR3 DNA reads TGTGCCAGCAGCTTAGGGGGACTAGCGGGAGGAAGGGAGACCCAGTACTTC. Translation gives CASSLGGLAGGRETQYF.

J is TRBJ2-2 and V is TRBV6-4, with D perhaps TRBD1 (6 bases). Germline assignment: CDR1 MRHNA and CDR2 SNTAGT. Trimming cost V 6 bases and J 8 bases, with 16 bases left between them. This CDR3 is 14 amino acids long. CDR3 residues: CASRIVQGSGELFF. DNA for the CDR3: TGTGCCAGCAGGATCGTACAGGGATCGGGGGAGCTGTTTTTT.

The chain is built from TRBV2 and TRBJ1-2; 8 bases are a match to TRBD1. CDR1 is SNHLY and CDR2 is FYNNEI in the germline V gene. The CDR3 is 13 residues long. Germline trimming cut 2 bases from V and 7 bases from J; bases unmatched to any gene: 3. CDR3 protein: CASSEQGAPGYTF. The CDR3 DNA reads TGTGCCAGCAGTGAACAGGGGGCCCCTGGCTACACCTTC.

This chain connects TRBV6-6 to TRBJ2-1; D may be TRBD1 (6 bases). Germline CDR1 is MNHNY and CDR2 is SVGAGI (reference sequence). The V and J ends lost 6 bases and 0 bases respectively, with 15 bases between them. The CDR3 consists of 16 residues. The CDR3 bases are TGTGCCAGCAGCCCCCTCCACAGGGCCTCCTACAATGAGCAGTTCTTC. Translation: CASSPLHRASYNEQFF.

The chain is built from TRBV7-9 and TRBJ1-4, with 7 nucleotides matching TRBD1. Germline trimming cut 5 bases from V and 8 bases from J; bases unmatched to any gene: 5. CDR3 size: 13 residues. CDR1 is SEHNR and CDR2 is FQNEAQ in the germline V gene (reference sequence). The CDR3 sequence: CASSPTGREKLFF. For the CDR3, the DNA is TGTGCCAGCAGCCCGACAGGGAGGGAAAAACTGTTTTTT.

The chain combines TRBV9 with TRBJ2-5, with D uncertain. Germline loops: CDR1 SGDLS, CDR2 YYNGEE. The CDR3 consists of 15 residues. Trimming took off 1 base at V and 2 bases at J, with 12 bases between the two ends. As DNA, the CDR3 is TGTGCCAGCAGCGTATTGGGGAAAGCTCAAGAGACCCAGTACTTC. Protein sequence: CASSVLGKAQETQYF.

This clone is a singleton in its sample. The V and J genes are TRBV19 and TRBJ1-5; maybe TRBD1 (5 bases). The CDR3 sequence is 13 residues long. Per germline, CDR1 LNHDA and CDR2 SQIVND (reference sequence). Trimming removed 9 bases from V and 4 bases from J, with 13 bases in between. CDR3: CARPRTTNQPQHF. CDR3 DNA sequence: TGTGCCAGACCACGGACAACGAATCAGCCCCAGCATTTT.

This clone was picked up a small number of times. The chain joins TRBV18 to TRBJ2-2; D is ambiguous. Trimming left V 1 base short and J 3 bases short, with 9 bases between. The CDR3 extends over 15 amino acids. CDR1 KGHSH and CDR2 LQKENI come from the germline V gene. The CDR3 region is CASSPQLAHTGELFF. CDR3 coding DNA: TGTGCCAGCTCACCACAGTTAGCCCACACCGGGGAGCTGTTTTTT.

CDR3 in DNA: TGTGCCAGCAGCCCAGGACAGGGCTCACCCCTCCACTTT. This codes for CASSPGQGSPLHF. The chain employs TRBV3-1 (or the pseudogene TRBV3-2) and TRBJ1-6; 8 nucleotides agree with TRBD1. This CDR3 has 13 amino acids. The trim removed 4 bases at V and 10 bases at J, leaving 3 bases unmatched. CDR1 and CDR2 (germline): LGHDT, YNNKEL (reference sequence).

This sequence joins TRBV27 and TRBJ1-2; D unclear. This CDR3 region has 13 residues. Trimming pared 5 bases from V and 4 bases from J, leaving 11 bases between. Per germline, CDR1 MNHEY and CDR2 SMNVEV (reference sequence). CDR3 DNA sequence: TGTGCCAGCAGTCTACCGAGCGGCTATGGCTACACCTTC. This translates into CASSLPSGYGYTF.

This clone has a handful of counts. This chain connects TRBV3-1 (or the pseudogene TRBV3-2) to TRBJ2-3; no clear D gene. V was cut by 2 bases and J by 6 bases, with 9 bases left in between. Germline V gene lookup returns CDR1 LGHDT and CDR2 YNNKEL (reference sequence). This CDR3 contains 13 residues. In DNA form, the CDR3 reads TGTGCCAGCAGCCAACCAGTAGAGGATACGCAGTATTTT. Protein sequence: CASSQPVEDTQYF.

At least ten counts were recorded for this clone. The chain couples TRBV25-1 to TRBJ2-7; 7 positions agree with TRBD1. CDR1 is MGHDK and CDR2 is SYGVNS in the germline V gene. The CDR3 consists of 13 residues. The trim removed 5 bases at V and 3 bases at J, leaving 4 bases unmatched. CDR3 sequence reads: CASSPRTGYEQYV. CDR3 coding DNA: TGTGCCAGCAGTCCGCGGACAGGCTACGAGCAGTACGTC.

The chain couples TRBV18 to TRBJ2-2; D gene ambiguous. Trimming cost V 2 bases and J 4 bases, with 11 bases left between them. This CDR3 has 15 amino acids. CDR1 is KGHSH, CDR2 LQKENI, per germline. CDR3 sequence reads: CASSPVGPTTGELFF. In DNA form, the CDR3 reads TGTGCCAGCTCACCAGTTGGACCCACCACCGGGGAGCTGTTTTTT.

This clone was found once. This rearrangement joins TRBV6-5 to TRBJ2-1; 8 nucleotides agree with TRBD1. Germline V gives CDR1 MNHEY, CDR2 SVGAGI. This CDR3 region has 15 residues. V lost 7 bases, J lost 3 bases, and 8 bases stayed unmatched. CDR3 sequence (DNA): TGTGCCAGCATGTCCACCGGGACAGGCTACAATGAGCAGTTCTTC. Amino acid sequence: CASMSTGTGYNEQFF.